A selection of T cell receptor beta chains follows, all from one sample in a study of blood T cell repertoires in COVID-19. Libraries were prepared by immunoSEQ multiplex PCR; TCRdb keeps only in-frame clonotypes and omits some of them. Of about 180,000 clones in the sample, around four fifths were seen once. The source material was peripheral blood. The receptors come from a woman in her forties with COVID-19, enrolled during active disease. Each CDR3 is given with its conserved first and last residue. Each record gives: J gene, clone size, V gene, D gene, CDR3 DNA, CDR3 protein. A D gene is named only where the DNA matches it firmly. The size of a clone is reported for some rows only, either as once, few or many, or as a class for expanded clones.

j_gene: TRBJ1-2
abundance: -
v_gene: TRBV6-4
d_gene: -
CDR3nt: TGTGCCAGCAGTGGTGAGGGTACAAGCTATGGCTACACCTTC
CDR3aa: CASSGEGTSYGYTF

j_gene: TRBJ2-1
abundance: -
v_gene: TRBV7-3
d_gene: -
CDR3nt: TGTGCCAGCAGCTTAATGGGGGCCTCCTCCTACAATGAGCAGTTCTTC
CDR3aa: CASSLMGASSYNEQFF

j_gene: TRBJ2-2
abundance: -
v_gene: TRBV1
d_gene: -
CDR3nt: TGCTCCGCCGGTTTGAGACTAGCGGGTGACACCGGGGAGCTGTTTTTT
CDR3aa: CSAGLRLAGDTGELFF

j_gene: TRBJ1-5
abundance: -
v_gene: TRBV7-8
d_gene: TRBD1
CDR3nt: TGTGCCAGCAGCCTAAGGGGACAGGGTGTACGTCAGCCCCAGCATTTT
CDR3aa: CASSLRGQGVRQPQHF

j_gene: TRBJ2-1
abundance: -
v_gene: TRBV7-9
d_gene: TRBD2
CDR3nt: TGTGCCAGCAGCTCAATTAAAGCGGGAGATGAGTTCTTC
CDR3aa: CASSSIKAGDEFF

j_gene: TRBJ2-1
abundance: -
v_gene: TRBV28
d_gene: -
CDR3nt: TGTGCCAGCAGAGGGGTCAATGAGCAGTTCTTC
CDR3aa: CASRGVNEQFF

j_gene: TRBJ1-1
abundance: -
v_gene: TRBV7-9
d_gene: -
CDR3nt: TGTGCCAGCAGCCACTGGTCTTTCTTT
CDR3aa: CASSHWSFF

j_gene: TRBJ1-5
abundance: -
v_gene: TRBV18
d_gene: -
CDR3nt: TGTGCCAGCTCACCCACGGGGGGGCAAGGGCCCCAGCATTTT
CDR3aa: CASSPTGGQGPQHF

j_gene: TRBJ2-2
abundance: few
v_gene: TRBV29-1
d_gene: -
CDR3nt: TGCAGCGTGCCCAGGGGCGCCGGGGAGCTGTTTTTT
CDR3aa: CSVPRGAGELFF

j_gene: TRBJ1-1
abundance: -
v_gene: TRBV18
d_gene: -
CDR3nt: TGTGCCAGCTCACCTGGATCGGGGGGCTTCCTGAACACTGAAGCTTTCTTT
CDR3aa: CASSPGSGGFLNTEAFF

j_gene: TRBJ1-1
abundance: -
v_gene: TRBV6-4
d_gene: -
CDR3nt: TGTGCCAGCAGTGACTCACAGAACACTGAAGCTTTCTTT
CDR3aa: CASSDSQNTEAFF

j_gene: TRBJ1-6
abundance: many
v_gene: TRBV11-3
d_gene: -
CDR3nt: TGTGCCAGCAGCCAACTTTATAATTCACCCCTCCACTTT
CDR3aa: CASSQLYNSPLHF

j_gene: TRBJ2-5
abundance: few
v_gene: TRBV7-9
d_gene: -
CDR3nt: TGTGCCAGCAGCGTATCCCTAGAGACCCAGTACTTC
CDR3aa: CASSVSLETQYF

j_gene: TRBJ2-3
abundance: -
v_gene: TRBV5-1
d_gene: TRBD1
CDR3nt: TGCGCCAGCAGCGGGGCAGGGGGTGACACAGATACGCAGTATTTT
CDR3aa: CASSGAGGDTDTQYF

j_gene: TRBJ2-7
abundance: once
v_gene: TRBV24-1
d_gene: -
CDR3nt: TGTGCCACCAGTGATAGGCGGGGCGAGCAGTACTTC
CDR3aa: CATSDRRGEQYF

j_gene: TRBJ2-1
abundance: -
v_gene: TRBV19
d_gene: TRBD2
CDR3nt: TGTGCCAGTAGTATAGATAGCGGGGGATACGGCAATGAGCAGTTCTTC
CDR3aa: CASSIDSGGYGNEQFF

j_gene: TRBJ1-2
abundance: -
v_gene: TRBV6-4
d_gene: TRBD1
CDR3nt: TGTGCCAGCAGGCCCAACTCCGGGACAGGGTTATCCTATGGCTACACCTTC
CDR3aa: CASRPNSGTGLSYGYTF

j_gene: TRBJ1-6
abundance: once
v_gene: TRBV27
d_gene: -
CDR3nt: TGTGCCAGCAGTAACGGGCAGGGATATTCACCCCTCCACTTT
CDR3aa: CASSNGQGYSPLHF

j_gene: TRBJ2-3
abundance: -
v_gene: TRBV5-1
d_gene: -
CDR3nt: TGCGCCAGCAGCTTGGAACAGATCACAGATACGCAGTATTTT
CDR3aa: CASSLEQITDTQYF

j_gene: TRBJ1-1
abundance: few
v_gene: TRBV3-1/TRBV3-2
d_gene: -
CDR3nt: TGTGCCAGCAGCCCACCCTCCCCATGGTCGAGCACTGAAGCTTTCTTT
CDR3aa: CASSPPSPWSSTEAFF

j_gene: TRBJ2-7
abundance: -
v_gene: TRBV11-2
d_gene: -
CDR3nt: TGTGCCAGCAGCCAGGGGGGCTACGAGCAGTACTTC
CDR3aa: CASSQGGYEQYF

j_gene: TRBJ1-1
abundance: -
v_gene: TRBV14
d_gene: -
CDR3nt: TGTGCCAGCAGCCTTCGGCGGGGGAACACTGAAGCTTTCTTT
CDR3aa: CASSLRRGNTEAFF